This TCR beta chain stems from a study of T cell changes during pregnancy in multiple sclerosis. There are 12 residues in the CDR3. Trimming removed 6 bases from V and 2 bases from J; junction bases left unmatched: 0. Germline CDR1 and CDR2: SQVTM and ANQGSEA. Measured with immunoSEQ multiplex PCR; TCRdb has only the in-frame clones, and not every one. The data show about 28,000 clones, approximately 90% seen once. The chain is built from TRBV29-1 and TRBJ2-3; 9 bases match TRBD2. The source of this sequence is a female donor in good health, enrolled as a control in a pregnancy study. Here the sequenced sample was peripheral blood, taken in the first trimester of pregnancy. Here the CDR3 DNA reads TGCAGCGTGGGACTAGCCACAGATACGCAGTATTTT. Protein sequence: CSVGLATDTQYF.